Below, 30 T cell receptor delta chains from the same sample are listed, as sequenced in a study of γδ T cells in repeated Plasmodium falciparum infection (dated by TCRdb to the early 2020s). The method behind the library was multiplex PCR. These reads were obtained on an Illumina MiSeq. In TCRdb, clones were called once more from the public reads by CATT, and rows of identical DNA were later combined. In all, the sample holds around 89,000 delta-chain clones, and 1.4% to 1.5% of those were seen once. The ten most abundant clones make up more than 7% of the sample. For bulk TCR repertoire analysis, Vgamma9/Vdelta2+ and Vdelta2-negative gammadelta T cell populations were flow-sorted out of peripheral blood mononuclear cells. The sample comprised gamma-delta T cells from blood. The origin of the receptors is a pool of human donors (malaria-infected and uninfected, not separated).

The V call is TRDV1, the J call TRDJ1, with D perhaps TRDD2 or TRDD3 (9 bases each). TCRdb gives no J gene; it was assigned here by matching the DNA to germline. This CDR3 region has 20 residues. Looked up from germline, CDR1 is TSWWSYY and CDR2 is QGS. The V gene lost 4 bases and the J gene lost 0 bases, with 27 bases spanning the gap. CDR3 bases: TGTGCTCTTGGGGCCCCTTCCTACAGTAACTGGGGGACAGACACCGATAAACTCATCTTT. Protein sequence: CALGAPSYSNWGTDTDKLIF.

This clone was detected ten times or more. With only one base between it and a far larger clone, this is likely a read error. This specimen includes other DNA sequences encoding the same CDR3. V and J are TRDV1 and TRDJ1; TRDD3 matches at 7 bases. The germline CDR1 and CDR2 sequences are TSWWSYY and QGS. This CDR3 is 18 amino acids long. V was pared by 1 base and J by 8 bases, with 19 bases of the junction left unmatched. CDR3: CALGEPHYWGIQREKLIF. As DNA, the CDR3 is TGTGCTCTTGGGGAACCTCATTACTGGGGAATACAAAGGGAGAAACTCATCTTT.

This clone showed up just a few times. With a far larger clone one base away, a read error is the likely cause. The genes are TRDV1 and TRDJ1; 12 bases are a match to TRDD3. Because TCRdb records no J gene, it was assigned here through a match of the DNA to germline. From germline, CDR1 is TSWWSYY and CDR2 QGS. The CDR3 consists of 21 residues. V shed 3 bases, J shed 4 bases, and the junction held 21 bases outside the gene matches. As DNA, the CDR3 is TGTGCTCTTGGGGAGCCTACGTTTGGGGTCTGGGGGATACGACCCGGCGATAAACTCATCTTT. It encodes CALGEPTFGVWGIRPGDKLIF.

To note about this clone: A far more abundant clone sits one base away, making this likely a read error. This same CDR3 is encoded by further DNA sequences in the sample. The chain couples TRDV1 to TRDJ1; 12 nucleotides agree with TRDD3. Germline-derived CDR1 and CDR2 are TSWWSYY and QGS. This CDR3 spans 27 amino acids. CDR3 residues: CALGGSLGGNGFPTWAGNWGIPHKLIF. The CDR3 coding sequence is TGTGCCCTTGGGGGGTCCTTAGGTGGCAATGGTTTTCCTACGTGGGCAGGGAACTGGGGGATACCTCATAAACTCATCTTT.

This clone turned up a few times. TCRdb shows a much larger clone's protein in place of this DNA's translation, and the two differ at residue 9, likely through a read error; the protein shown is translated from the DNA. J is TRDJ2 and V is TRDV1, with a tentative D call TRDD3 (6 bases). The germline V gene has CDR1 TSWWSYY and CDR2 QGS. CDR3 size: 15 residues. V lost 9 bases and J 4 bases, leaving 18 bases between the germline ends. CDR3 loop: CALTYEGITTAQLFF. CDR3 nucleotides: TGTGCTCTGACCTACGAAGGGATAACGACAGCACAACTCTTCTTT.

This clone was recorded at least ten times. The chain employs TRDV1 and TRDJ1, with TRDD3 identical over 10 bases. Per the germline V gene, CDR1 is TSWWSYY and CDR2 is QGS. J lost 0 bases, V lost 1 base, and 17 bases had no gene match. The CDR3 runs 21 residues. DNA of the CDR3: TGTGCTCTTGGGGAACGGTGGGACTACCTCTGTACTGGGGGATACACCGATAAACTCATCTTT. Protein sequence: CALGERWDYLCTGGYTDKLIF.

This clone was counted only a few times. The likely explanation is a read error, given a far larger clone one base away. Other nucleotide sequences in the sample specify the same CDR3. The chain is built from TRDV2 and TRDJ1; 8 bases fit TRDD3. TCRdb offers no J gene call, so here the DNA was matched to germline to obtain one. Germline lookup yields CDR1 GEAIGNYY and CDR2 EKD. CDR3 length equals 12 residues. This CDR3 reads CACGGYTDKLIF. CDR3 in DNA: TGTGCCTGTGGGGGATACACTGATAAACTCATCTTT.

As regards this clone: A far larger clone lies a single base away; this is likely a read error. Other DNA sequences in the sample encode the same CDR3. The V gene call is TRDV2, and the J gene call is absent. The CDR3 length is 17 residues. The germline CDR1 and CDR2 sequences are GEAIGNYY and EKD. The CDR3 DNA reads TGTGCCTGTGACTCTCCCTTCTCGCCCACTTACACCGATAAGCTCATCTTT. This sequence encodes CACDSPFSPTYTDKLIF.

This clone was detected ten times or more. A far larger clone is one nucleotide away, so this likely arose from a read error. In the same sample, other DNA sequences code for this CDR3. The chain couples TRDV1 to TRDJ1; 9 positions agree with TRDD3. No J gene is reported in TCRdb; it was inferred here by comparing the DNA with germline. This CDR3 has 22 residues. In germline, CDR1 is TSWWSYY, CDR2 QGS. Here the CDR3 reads CALGDGILLPQYWGTLPDKLIF. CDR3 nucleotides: TGCGCTCTTGGGGATGGAATCCTTCTGCCGCAGTACTGGGGGACACTACCCGATAAACTCATCTTT.

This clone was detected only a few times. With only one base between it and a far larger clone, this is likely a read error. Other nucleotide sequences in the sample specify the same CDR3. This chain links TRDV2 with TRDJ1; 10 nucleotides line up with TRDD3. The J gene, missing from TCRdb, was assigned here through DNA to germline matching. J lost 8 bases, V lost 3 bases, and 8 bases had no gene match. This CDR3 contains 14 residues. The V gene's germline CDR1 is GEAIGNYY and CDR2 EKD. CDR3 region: CACDELGDSSKLIF. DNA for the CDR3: TGTGCCTGTGACGAACTGGGGGATTCGAGCAAACTCATCTTT.

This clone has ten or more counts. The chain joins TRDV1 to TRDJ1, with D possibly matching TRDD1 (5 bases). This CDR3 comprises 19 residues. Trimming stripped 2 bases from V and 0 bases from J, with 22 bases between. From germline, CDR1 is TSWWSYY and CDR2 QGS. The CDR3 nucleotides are TGTGCTCTTGGGGAAAGGGCTGAAATCCCGGCCCTTAACACCGATAAACTCATCTTT. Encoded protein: CALGERAEIPALNTDKLIF.

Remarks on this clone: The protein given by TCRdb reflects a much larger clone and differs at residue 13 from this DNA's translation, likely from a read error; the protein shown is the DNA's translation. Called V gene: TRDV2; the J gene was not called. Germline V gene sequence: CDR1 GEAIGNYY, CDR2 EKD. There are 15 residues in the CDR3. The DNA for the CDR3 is TGTGCCTGTGACCCCTTACAACGTCCGCACGGTAAACACATCTTT. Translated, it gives CACDPLQRPHGKHIF.

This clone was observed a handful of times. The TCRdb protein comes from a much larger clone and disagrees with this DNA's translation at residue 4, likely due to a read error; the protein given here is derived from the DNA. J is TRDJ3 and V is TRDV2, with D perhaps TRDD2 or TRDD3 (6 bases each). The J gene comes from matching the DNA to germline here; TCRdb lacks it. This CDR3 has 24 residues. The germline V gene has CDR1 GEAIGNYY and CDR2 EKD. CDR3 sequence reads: CACGTGLPQNTGTRLSWDTRQMFF. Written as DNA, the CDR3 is TGTGCCTGTGGCACCGGTCTTCCTCAAAATACTGGGACCAGACTCTCCTGGGACACCCGACAGATGTTTTTC.

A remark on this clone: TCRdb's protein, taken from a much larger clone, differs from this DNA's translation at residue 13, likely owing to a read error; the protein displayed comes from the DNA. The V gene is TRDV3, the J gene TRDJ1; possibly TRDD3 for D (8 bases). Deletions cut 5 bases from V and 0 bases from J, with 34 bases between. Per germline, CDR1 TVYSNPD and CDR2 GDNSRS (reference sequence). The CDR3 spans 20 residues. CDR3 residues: CALFRLPRWGMMTDTDKLIF. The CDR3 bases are TGTGCCCTATTCCGCCTTCCTCGATGGGGGATGATGACGGACACCGATAAACTCATCTTT.

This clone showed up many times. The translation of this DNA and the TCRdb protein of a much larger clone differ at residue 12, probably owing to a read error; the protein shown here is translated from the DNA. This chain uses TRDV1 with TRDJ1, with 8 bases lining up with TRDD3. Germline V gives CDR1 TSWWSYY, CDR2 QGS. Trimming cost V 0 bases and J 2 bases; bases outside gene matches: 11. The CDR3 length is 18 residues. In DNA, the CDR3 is TGTGCTCTTGGGGAACTTTCAGTCATGGGGGATGCAACCGATAAACTCATCTTT. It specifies CALGELSVMGDATDKLIF.

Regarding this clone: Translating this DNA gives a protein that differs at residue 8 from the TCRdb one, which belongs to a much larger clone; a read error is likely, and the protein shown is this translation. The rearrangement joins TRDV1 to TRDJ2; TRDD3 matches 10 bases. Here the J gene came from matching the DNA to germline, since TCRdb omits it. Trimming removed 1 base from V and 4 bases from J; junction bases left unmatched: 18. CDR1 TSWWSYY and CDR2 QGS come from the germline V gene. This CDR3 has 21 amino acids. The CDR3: CALGEPTLLQGDTHRTAQLFF. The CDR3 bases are TGTGCTCTTGGGGAACCTACCCTCCTACAGGGGGATACGCATAGGACAGCACAACTCTTCTTT.

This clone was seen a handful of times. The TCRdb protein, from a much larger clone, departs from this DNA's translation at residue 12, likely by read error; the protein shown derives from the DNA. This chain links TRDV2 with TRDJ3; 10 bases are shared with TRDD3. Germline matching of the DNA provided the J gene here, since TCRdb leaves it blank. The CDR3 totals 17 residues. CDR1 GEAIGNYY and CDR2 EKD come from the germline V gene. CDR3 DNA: TGTGCCTGTGACGATACTGGGGGATCCTGGGACGCCCGACAGATGTTTTTC. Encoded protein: CACDDTGGSWDARQMFF.

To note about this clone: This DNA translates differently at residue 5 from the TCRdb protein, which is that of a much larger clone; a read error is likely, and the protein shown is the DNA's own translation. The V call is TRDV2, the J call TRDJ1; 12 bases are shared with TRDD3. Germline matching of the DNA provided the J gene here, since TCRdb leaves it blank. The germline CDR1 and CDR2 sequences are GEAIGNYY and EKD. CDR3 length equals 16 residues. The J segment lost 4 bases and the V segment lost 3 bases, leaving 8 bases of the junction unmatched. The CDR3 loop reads CACDPLLGDTHDKLIF. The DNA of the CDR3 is TGTGCCTGTGACCCCTTACTGGGGGATACCCACGATAAACTCATCTTT.

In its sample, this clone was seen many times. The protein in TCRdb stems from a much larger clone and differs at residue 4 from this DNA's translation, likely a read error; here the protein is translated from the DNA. CDR3 sequence reads: CALRERGRFNTDKLIF. Written as DNA, the CDR3 is TGTGCTCTTAGGGAACGGGGCCGTTTCAACACCGATAAACTCATCTTT. The genes are TRDV1 and TRDJ1; no clear D. The J gene was missing in TCRdb and was found by matching the end of the DNA to germline. The CDR3 consists of 16 residues. CDR1 TSWWSYY and CDR2 QGS come from the germline V gene.

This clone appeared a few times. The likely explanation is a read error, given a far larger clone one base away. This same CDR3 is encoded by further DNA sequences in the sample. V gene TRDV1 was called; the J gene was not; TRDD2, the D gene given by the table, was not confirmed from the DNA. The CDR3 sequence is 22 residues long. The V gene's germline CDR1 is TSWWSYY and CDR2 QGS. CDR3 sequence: CALGVPGGAFLRNIWGPLGLIF. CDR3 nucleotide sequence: TGTGCTCTTGGGGTCCCTGGTGGGGCCTTCCTACGGAACATCTGGGGTCCCTTAGGGCTCATCTTT.

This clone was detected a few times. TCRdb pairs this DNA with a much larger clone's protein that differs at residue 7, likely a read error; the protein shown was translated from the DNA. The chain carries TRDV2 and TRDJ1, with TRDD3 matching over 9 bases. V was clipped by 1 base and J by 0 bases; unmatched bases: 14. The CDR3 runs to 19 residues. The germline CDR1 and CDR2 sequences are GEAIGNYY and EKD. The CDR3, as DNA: TGTGCCTGTGACACGAGACCGGGGGATACACTTCGAGACACCGATAAACTCATCTTT. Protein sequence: CACDTRPGDTLRDTDKLIF.

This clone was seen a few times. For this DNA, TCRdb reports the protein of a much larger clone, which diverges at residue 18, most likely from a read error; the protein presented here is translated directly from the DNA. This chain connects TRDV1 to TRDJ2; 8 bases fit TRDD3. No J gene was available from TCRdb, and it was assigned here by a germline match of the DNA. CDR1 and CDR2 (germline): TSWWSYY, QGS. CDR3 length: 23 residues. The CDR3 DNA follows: TGTGCTCTTGGGGATCCCCCGGAAGGTTGGGGGATTGTGTCTATCCCTTTGGCAGCACAACTCTTCTTT. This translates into CALGDPPEGWGIVSIPLAAQLFF.

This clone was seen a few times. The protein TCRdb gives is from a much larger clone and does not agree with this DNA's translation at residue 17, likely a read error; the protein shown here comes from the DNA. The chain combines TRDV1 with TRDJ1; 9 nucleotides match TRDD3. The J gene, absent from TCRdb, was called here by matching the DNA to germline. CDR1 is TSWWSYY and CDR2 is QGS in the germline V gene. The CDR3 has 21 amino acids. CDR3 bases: TGTGCTCTTGGGGAACGGCTTCCTTTCTGGGGATACGGGCGTTTTACCGGTAAACTCATCTTT. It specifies CALGERLPFWGYGRFTGKLIF.

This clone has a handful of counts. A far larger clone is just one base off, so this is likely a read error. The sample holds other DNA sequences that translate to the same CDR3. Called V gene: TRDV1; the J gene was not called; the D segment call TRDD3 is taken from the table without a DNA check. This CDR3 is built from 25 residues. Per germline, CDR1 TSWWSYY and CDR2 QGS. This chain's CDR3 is CALGEPSWRAPADRVLGDTSDKLIF. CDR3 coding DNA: TGTGCTCTTGGGGAACCCTCTTGGCGAGCCCCTGCGGACAGAGTTTTGGGGGATACATCCGATAAACTCATCTTC.

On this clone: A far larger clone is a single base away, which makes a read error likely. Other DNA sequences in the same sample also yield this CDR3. Here the CDR3 DNA reads TGTGCTCTTGGGGAACCCTGGGCTCTGGGGGATAGTAGGACTGATAAACTCATCTTT. The encoded protein is CALGEPWALGDSRTDKLIF. The chain has TRDV1 and TRDJ1; 10 bases align to TRDD3. V lost 1 base and J lost 5; bases outside the gene matches: 16. This CDR3 contains 19 residues. Looked up from germline, CDR1 is TSWWSYY and CDR2 is QGS.

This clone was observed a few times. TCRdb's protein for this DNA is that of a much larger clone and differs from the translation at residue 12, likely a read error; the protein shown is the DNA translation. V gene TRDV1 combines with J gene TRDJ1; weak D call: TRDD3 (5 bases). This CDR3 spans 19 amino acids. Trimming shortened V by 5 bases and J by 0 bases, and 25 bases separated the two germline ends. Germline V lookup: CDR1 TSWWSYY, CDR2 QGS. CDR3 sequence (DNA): TGTGCTCTTGGGAACTGGAGCCGCGTACTGGAGAGGAACACCGATAAACTCATCTTT. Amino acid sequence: CALGNWSRVLERNTDKLIF.

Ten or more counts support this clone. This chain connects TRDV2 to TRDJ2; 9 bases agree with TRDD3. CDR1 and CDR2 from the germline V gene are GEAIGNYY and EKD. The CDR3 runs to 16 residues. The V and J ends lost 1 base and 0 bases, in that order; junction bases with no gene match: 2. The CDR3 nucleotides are TGTGCCTGTGACACGATGGGGGATACTTTGACAGCACAACTCTTCTTT. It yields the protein CACDTMGDTLTAQLFF.

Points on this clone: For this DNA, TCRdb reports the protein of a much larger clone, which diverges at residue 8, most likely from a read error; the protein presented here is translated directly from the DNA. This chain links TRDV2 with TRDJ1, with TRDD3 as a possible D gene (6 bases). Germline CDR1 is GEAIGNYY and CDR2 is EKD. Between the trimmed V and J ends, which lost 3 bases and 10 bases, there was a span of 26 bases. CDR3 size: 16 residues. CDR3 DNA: TGTGCCTGTGACGACATGTCCACGGGACGGGATAGGGGACTCATCTTT. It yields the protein CACDDMSTGRDRGLIF.

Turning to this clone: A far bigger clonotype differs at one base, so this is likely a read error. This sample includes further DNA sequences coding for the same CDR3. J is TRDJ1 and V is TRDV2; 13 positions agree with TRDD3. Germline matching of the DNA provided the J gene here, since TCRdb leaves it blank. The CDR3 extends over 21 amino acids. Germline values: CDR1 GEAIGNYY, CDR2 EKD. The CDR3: CACDTVTGGYAERKDTDKLIF. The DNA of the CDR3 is TGTGCCTGTGACACCGTTACTGGGGGATACGCCGAGCGGAAGGACACTGATAAACTCATCTTT.

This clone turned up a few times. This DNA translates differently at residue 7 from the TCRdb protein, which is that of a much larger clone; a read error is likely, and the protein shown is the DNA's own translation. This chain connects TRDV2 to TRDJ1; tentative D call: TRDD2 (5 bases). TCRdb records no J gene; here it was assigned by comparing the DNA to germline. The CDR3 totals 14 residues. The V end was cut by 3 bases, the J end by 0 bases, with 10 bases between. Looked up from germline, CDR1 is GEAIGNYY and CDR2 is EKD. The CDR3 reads CACDALFHTDKLIF. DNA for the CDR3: TGTGCCTGTGACGCGCTCTTCCACACCGATAAACTCATCTTT.